The 11 T cell receptor beta chains listed next were all sequenced from one sample in a study of cytomegalovirus exposure and HLA in healthy donors. The PCR contained 60 Vbeta and 13 Jbeta primers. The repertoire was sequenced with immunoSEQ multiplex PCR; TCRdb's copy has only in-frame clones and lacks some. The sample has some 100,000 clones, roughly 83% seen once. The sequencing sample was made of PBMCs. The receptor set was obtained from a female donor in good health and CMV-seropositive.

The rearrangement uses TRBV10-2 and TRBJ2-1, with D uncertain. This CDR3 is built from 12 residues. The V and J ends lost 2 bases and 8 bases respectively, with 7 bases between them. Germline lookup yields CDR1 WSHSY and CDR2 SAAADI. The CDR3 sequence is CASSEVAYEQFF. CDR3 nucleotides: TGCGCCAGCAGTGAGGTGGCTTATGAGCAGTTCTTC.

This chain uses TRBV15 with TRBJ1-2; no definite D call. The V gene lost 0 bases and the J gene lost 4 bases, with 15 bases spanning the gap. This CDR3 has 16 residues. Germline CDR1 LNHNV, CDR2 YYDKDF (reference sequence). CDR3 residues: CATSRDRSVAIYGYTF. In DNA form, the CDR3 reads TGTGCCACCAGCAGAGATAGGAGCGTTGCGATCTATGGCTACACCTTC.

About this clone itself: Other DNA sequences in the same sample also yield this CDR3. The chain has TRBV7-9 and TRBJ1-4; no clear D gene. This CDR3 spans 12 amino acids. The V gene's germline CDR1 is SEHNR and CDR2 FQNEAQ (reference sequence). The V and J ends lost 1 base and 8 bases respectively, with 5 bases between them. The CDR3 bases are TGTGCCAGCAGCTTAGACCGGGAAAAACTGTTTTTT. Protein sequence: CASSLDREKLFF.

The chain combines TRBV19 with TRBJ2-7; the match to TRBD1 covers 8 bases. CDR1 is LNHDA, CDR2 SQIVND, per germline (reference sequence). Trimming took 5 bases from V and 4 from J; bases not matched to a gene: 7. This CDR3 spans 14 amino acids. CDR3 nucleotides: TGTGCCAGTAGTTTGACAGGGGTAAAGTACGAGCAGTACTTC. Its translation is CASSLTGVKYEQYF.

This chain joins TRBV6-6 and TRBJ1-2; D is unresolved. This CDR3 has 13 residues. The germline gives CDR1 MNHNY, CDR2 SVGAGI (reference sequence). V dropped 6 bases and J dropped 4 bases, with 12 bases sitting between them. In DNA form, the CDR3 reads TGTGCCAGCAGAGCCGGGGATCCCTATGGCTACACCTTC. Protein: CASRAGDPYGYTF.

This clone occurred once. CDR3 DNA: TGTGCCAGTAGTACCAGCGGGGCGACCGGGGAGCTGTTTTTT. Translated: CASSTSGATGELFF. The chain is built from TRBV19 and TRBJ2-2; 7 bases are shared with TRBD2. V lost 4 bases, J lost 5 bases, and 4 bases stayed unmatched. The CDR3 runs to 14 residues. Per the germline V gene, CDR1 is LNHDA and CDR2 is SQIVND (reference sequence).

This clone showed up just a few times. The gene calls are TRBV18 and TRBJ2-7; TRBD2 aligns across 9 bases. The CDR3 has 17 residues. The V gene end was trimmed by 2 bases and the J gene end by 3 bases; junction bases not matched to a gene: 11. Germline CDR1 reads KGHSH; CDR2 reads LQKENI. DNA for the CDR3: TGTGCCAGCTCACCAACGGTTGGCGGGGGGGGGAACTACGAGCAGTACTTC. Translated, it gives CASSPTVGGGGNYEQYF.

The gene calls are TRBV19 and TRBJ2-7, with 9 bases fitting TRBD2. The germline V gene has CDR1 LNHDA and CDR2 SQIVND (reference sequence). The CDR3 totals 14 residues. J lost 2 bases, V lost 5 bases, and 4 bases had no gene match. The CDR3 reads CASSPSGTTYEQYF. The CDR3 nucleotides read TGTGCCAGTAGTCCTAGCGGGACCACCTACGAGCAGTACTTC.

The rearrangement joins TRBV11-2 to TRBJ2-5, with TRBD2 identical over 11 bases. Germline trimming cut 4 bases from V and 3 bases from J; bases unmatched to any gene: 7. The CDR3 length is 16 residues. Germline V lookup: CDR1 SGHAT, CDR2 FQNNGV. The CDR3 DNA is TGTGCCAGCAGCTACGGACTAGCGGGCTATAAAGAGACCCAGTACTTC. As protein: CASSYGLAGYKETQYF.

The chain joins TRBV2 to TRBJ2-1; 8 bases map to TRBD1. Germline V gene lookup returns CDR1 SNHLY and CDR2 FYNNEI. With 4 bases clipped from V and 14 bases from J, the junction kept 4 bases outside the gene matches. CDR3 length: 11 residues. CDR3 DNA: TGTGCCAGCAGTGGGGGACAGGCGGAGTTCTTC. Amino acid sequence: CASSGGQAEFF.

The V call is TRBV6-6, the J call TRBJ2-3; no firm D call. The germline V gene has CDR1 MNHNY and CDR2 SVGAGI (reference sequence). Trimming left V 2 bases short and J 0 bases short, with 6 bases between. This CDR3 is 14 amino acids long. The CDR3 protein is CASSYLTSTDTQYF. As DNA, the CDR3 is TGTGCCAGCAGTTACCTTACTAGCACAGATACGCAGTATTTT.